This T cell receptor beta chain appears in the sequencing data of a study of control samples from healthy donors and cancer patients. TCRdb's table, derived via immunoSEQ multiplex PCR, lists solely in-frame clones and lacks some. The profile shows under 450,000 clones, approximately 90% of them singletons. This sequence was found in a man in his forties with head and neck cancer. Source material: PBMCs.

CDR3 sequence (DNA): TGTGCCAGCAGCTCGGACCGGGACAAGCCTAACTATGGCTACACCTTC. It encodes CASSSDRDKPNYGYTF. The rearrangement links TRBV7-8 to TRBJ1-2; TRBD1 might be the D (6 bases). CDR1 is SGHVS and CDR2 is FQNEAQ in the germline V gene. There are 16 residues in the CDR3. Trimming left V 4 bases short and J 0 bases short, with 15 bases between.